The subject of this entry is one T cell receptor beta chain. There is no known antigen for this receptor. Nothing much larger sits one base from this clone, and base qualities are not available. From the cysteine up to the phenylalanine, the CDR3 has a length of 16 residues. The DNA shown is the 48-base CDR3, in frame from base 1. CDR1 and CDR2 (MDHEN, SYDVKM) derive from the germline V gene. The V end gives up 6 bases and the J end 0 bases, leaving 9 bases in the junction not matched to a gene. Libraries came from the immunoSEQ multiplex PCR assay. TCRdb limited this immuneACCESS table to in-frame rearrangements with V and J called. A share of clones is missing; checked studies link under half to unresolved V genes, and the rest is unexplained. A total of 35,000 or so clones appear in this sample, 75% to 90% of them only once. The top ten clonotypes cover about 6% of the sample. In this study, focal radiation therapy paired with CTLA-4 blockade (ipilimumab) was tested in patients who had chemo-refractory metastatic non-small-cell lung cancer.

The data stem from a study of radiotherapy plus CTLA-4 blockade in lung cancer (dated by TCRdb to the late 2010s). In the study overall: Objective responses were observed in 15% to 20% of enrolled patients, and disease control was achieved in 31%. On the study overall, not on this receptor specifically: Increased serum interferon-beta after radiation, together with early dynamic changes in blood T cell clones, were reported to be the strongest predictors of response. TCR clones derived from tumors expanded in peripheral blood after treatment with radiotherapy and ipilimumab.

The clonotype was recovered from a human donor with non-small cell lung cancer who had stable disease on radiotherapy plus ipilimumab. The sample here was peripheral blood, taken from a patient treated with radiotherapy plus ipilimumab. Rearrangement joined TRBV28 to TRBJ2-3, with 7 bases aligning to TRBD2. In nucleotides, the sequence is TGTGCCAGCAGCCAACTAGGGACTACGAGCACAGATACGCAGTATTTT. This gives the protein CASSQLGTTSTDTQYF.